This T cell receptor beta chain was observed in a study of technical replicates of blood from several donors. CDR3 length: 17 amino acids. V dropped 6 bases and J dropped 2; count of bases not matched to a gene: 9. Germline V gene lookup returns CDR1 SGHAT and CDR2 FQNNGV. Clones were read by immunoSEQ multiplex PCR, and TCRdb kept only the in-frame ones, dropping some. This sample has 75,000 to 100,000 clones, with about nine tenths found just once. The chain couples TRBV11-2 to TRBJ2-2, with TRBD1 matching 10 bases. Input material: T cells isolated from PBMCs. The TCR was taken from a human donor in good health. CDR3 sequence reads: CASRQRTGGGNTGELFF. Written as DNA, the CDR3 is TGTGCCAGCAGACAGCGGACAGGGGGAGGCAACACCGGGGAGCTGTTTTTT.